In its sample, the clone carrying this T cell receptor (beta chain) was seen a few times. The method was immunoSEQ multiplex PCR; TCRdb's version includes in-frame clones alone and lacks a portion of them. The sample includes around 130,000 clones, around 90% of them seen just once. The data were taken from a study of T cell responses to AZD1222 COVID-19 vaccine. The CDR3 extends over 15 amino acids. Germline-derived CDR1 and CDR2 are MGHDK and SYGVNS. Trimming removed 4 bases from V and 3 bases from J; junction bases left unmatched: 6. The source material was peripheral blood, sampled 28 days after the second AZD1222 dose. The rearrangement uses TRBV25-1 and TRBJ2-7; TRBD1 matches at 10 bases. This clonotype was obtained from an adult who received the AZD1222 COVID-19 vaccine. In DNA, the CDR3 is TGTGCCAGCAGTGGACGGGACAGGGGTCACTACGAGCAGTACTTC. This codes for CASSGRDRGHYEQYF.